This T cell receptor beta chain was documented in a study of blood T cell repertoires in COVID-19 (dated by TCRdb to about 2020). General notes on the study: The collaborator samples originated in the United States, Italy and Spain and spanned the acute and convalescent phases of COVID-19. The prospective study material was composed of cDNA or gDNA derived from T cells, B-cell-depleted T cells, or PBMCs. The dataset comprised deeply sampled blood TCRbeta repertoires from subjects exposed to, actively infected with, or recovered from COVID-19. The repertoires were made available in a free public database intended to serve as a resource for research on the immune response to SARS-CoV-2. The samples were drawn from the first 160 participants of the ongoing ImmuneRACE study and from under 1,500 subjects provided by 6 global collaborators. The sample metadata nearly always contained a de-identified subject ID, COVID-19 status, age in years and sex. Where available, HLA class I and class II types were taken from metadata supplied by the sample provider and were not determined by assay-based typing.

Collaborating institutions collected whole blood in K2EDTA tubes following their own protocols. Collaborator samples were shipped for TCRbeta analysis as frozen whole blood, isolated PBMCs, or DNA extracted from either sample type. The germline V gene (reference sequence) supplies CDR1 LNHDA and CDR2 SQIVND. From its cysteine to its phenylalanine, the CDR3 spans 13 amino acids. Only the CDR3 DNA is retained, 39 bases long and in frame from the first base. Cut back by 8 bases and 0 bases, the V and J ends lie 10 bases apart. The table lists this clone with a few counts. The clone's antigen remains unknown. No per-base quality is available; no much larger clone lies one base away. Overall results and qualifications from the work: The amount of clinical and demographic metadata varied by source and participant and was provided uncurated.

TCRbeta CDR3 regions were amplified from genomic DNA using the immunoSEQ Assay, a bias-controlled multiplex PCR. In the original analysis: Nucleated cell counts per sample were estimated from amplification of reference gene primers within the assay. To quantify the absolute abundance of each unique TCRbeta CDR3 rearrangement, sequence reads were collapsed and filtered. For each sample, productive Simpson clonality was calculated as the square root of Simpson's diversity index over productive rearrangements. This immuneACCESS table, as held by TCRdb, lists in-frame sequences with V and J called but not all clones. Of the missing ones, under half trace to an unresolved V gene in checked studies; the others have no known cause. The V and J calls and clone size are taken from that table; D and trimming were inferred from the DNA. For this sample there are about 77,000 clones; more than 60% appear just once. The ten most abundant clones make up approximately 20% of the sample.

Sequencing was done on a sample of peripheral blood. The origin of this receptor is a man in his fifties or sixties with acute or convalescent COVID-19. The sequence is built from TRBV19 and TRBJ1-1; tentative D gene TRBD1, with 5 bases matching. The DNA sequence reads TGTGCCAGTGGAAGGGGAATGAACACTGAAGCTTTCTTT. Its product reads: CASGRGMNTEAFF.